This T cell receptor beta chain appears in the sequencing data of a study of blood T cells in healthy people across ages. For the study at large: For every two T cells, template switching captured about one barcoded beta molecule.

Concerning this clonotype itself: Its antigen remains unknown.

At least 7 million PBMCs were isolated per sample. It was with a sample-barcoded 5' primer and a J-beta primer mix that a second PCR of about 7 to 12 cycles was run. A template-switch adaptor that had 12 random nucleotides put a tag on each cDNA molecule. TCRdb passed the 5' RACE reads through MiXCR, listing each CDR3 protein once. The sample comprises more than 1,400,000 distinct CDR3 sequences, approximately 42% of which are singletons, and less than 8% rests with the top ten. Points from the study as a whole: Roughly linear declines in TCR beta diversity per million T cells occurred with age.

Trimming stripped 2 bases from V and 3 bases from J, with 16 bases between. Germline assignment: CDR1 LGHDT and CDR2 YNNKEL (reference sequence). The CDR3 totals 16 residues. The rearrangement uses TRBV3-1 and TRBJ1-1; D not resolved. The sequenced sample consisted of blood. The sequence came from a woman between 18 and 29 years old in good health. In DNA form, the CDR3 reads TGTGCCAGCAGCCAATCTGCGGGCATGAGGGACACTGAAGCTTTCTTT. It specifies CASSQSAGMRDTEAFF.